This T cell receptor (beta chain) derives from a study of T cell changes during pregnancy in multiple sclerosis. TCRdb keeps only in-frame clones here, not all; method: immunoSEQ multiplex PCR. The repertoire has tens of thousands of clones, 90% to 95% of them found once; the top ten carry under 0.6%. There are 15 residues in the CDR3. Germline lookup yields CDR1 MNHNS and CDR2 SASEGT. J lost 9 bases, V lost 7 bases, and 15 bases had no gene match. V and J are TRBV6-1 and TRBJ2-7; 10 nucleotides agree with TRBD2. This receptor was taken from a female donor with multiple sclerosis, enrolled in a pregnancy study. The material sequenced was CD4+ T cells from peripheral blood mononuclear cells, taken in the second trimester of pregnancy. CDR3 DNA: TGTGCCAGCACCCAAGGGTCTAGCGGGAGAATATGGCAGTACTTC. Translating gives CASTQGSSGRIWQYF.